Listed below are T cell receptor beta chains from one sample, sequenced in a study of blood T cell repertoires in COVID-19. TCRdb's copy holds only in-frame clones and misses some; the assay was immunoSEQ multiplex PCR. The table has 200,000 to 300,000 clones, around 86% seen once; the top ten hold around 3%. Material for sequencing was PBMCs or T cells enriched from blood (not recorded which). These receptors were collected from a woman aged 40 to 55 with acute COVID-19. The CDR3 runs from the conserved cysteine through the conserved F or W. The D gene is left open where the match is weak.

v_call	j_call	d_call	cdr3_aa
TRBV5-5	TRBJ1-1	.	CASSWGVLNTEAFF
TRBV19	TRBJ2-1	.	CASSIGQNNEQFF
TRBV11-2	TRBJ1-1	.	CASSLAGTEAFF
TRBV18	TRBJ2-1	.	CASSPMTGSPNEQFF
TRBV7-9	TRBJ2-5	TRBD1	CAGLSGGGETQYF
TRBV7-9	TRBJ2-3	TRBD2	CASRGLAGTTDTQYF
TRBV4-1	TRBJ2-1	TRBD2	CASSPLLAGDYNEQFF
TRBV4-1	TRBJ1-5	.	CASSPMGTLSNQPQHF
TRBV7-2	TRBJ2-7	TRBD2	CASSLTSGADYEQYF
TRBV19	TRBJ1-1	TRBD1	CASSYIGDRLTEAFF
TRBV5-4	TRBJ2-6	TRBD1	CASSPRDRVPGANVLTF
TRBV7-8	TRBJ2-3	.	CASSSRQGGPTDTQYF
TRBV6-5	TRBJ1-1	TRBD1	CASRHSGGAGTEAFF
TRBV10-2	TRBJ2-5	.	CASRGTLRETQYF
TRBV30	TRBJ1-1	.	CAWSPGRTEAFF
TRBV2	TRBJ2-7	.	CASSEYSYEQYF
TRBV5-4	TRBJ2-2	TRBD2	CASSLELADTGELFF
TRBV6-5	TRBJ2-7	.	CASSFTGMTYEQYF
TRBV6-5	TRBJ1-4	TRBD1	CASSSDRDAHEKLFF
TRBV7-2	TRBJ2-2	.	CASSLVQVAGELFF
TRBV19	TRBJ2-3	TRBD2	CASSISLAGVDTQYF
TRBV4-1	TRBJ2-7	TRBD2	CASSQDFTGASGGIYEQYF
TRBV7-2	TRBJ2-1	.	CASSLAGGRTYNEQFF
TRBV11-2	TRBJ2-7	.	CASSGMRGQYF
TRBV11-3	TRBJ2-2	.	CASSFLTSTRSFGELFF
TRBV4-1	TRBJ2-1	TRBD2	CASREGLAVNEQFF
TRBV18	TRBJ1-5	.	CASSPAQGPSNQPQHF
TRBV5-6	TRBJ2-3	.	CASSLGGDLLTDTQYF
TRBV5-1	TRBJ1-3	TRBD1	CASSSTGNGNTIYF
TRBV3-1/TRBV3-2	TRBJ1-1	.	CASSQEGDLTDTEAFF
TRBV7-8	TRBJ1-1	.	CASSLVPRALEAFF
TRBV5-6	TRBJ2-1	.	CASSPPLADISYNEQFF
TRBV7-8	TRBJ2-7	TRBD1	CASSLRDSSYEQYF
TRBV23-1	TRBJ1-1	TRBD1	CASSLTGTGAAFF
TRBV3-1/TRBV3-2	TRBJ1-5	.	CASSQDYPQGRGNQPQHF
TRBV6-5	TRBJ1-1	.	CAGQTGNTEAFF
TRBV2	TRBJ2-3	TRBD2	CASKVGTSGRSDTQYF
TRBV2	TRBJ1-5	.	CASSEVGQSIRSGDQPQHF
TRBV5-6	TRBJ1-1	.	CASSFLDTEAFF
TRBV2	TRBJ1-5	.	CASSEPNQPQHF
TRBV5-8	TRBJ1-1	TRBD1	CASSYYRGWTEAFF
TRBV5-1	TRBJ2-4	TRBD1	CASSLGQGWDIQYF
TRBV10-3	TRBJ2-1	TRBD2	CAISEAGTSGNNEQFF
TRBV4-1	TRBJ2-5	.	CASSQEPRRVSETQYF
TRBV19	TRBJ2-6	TRBD1	CASRTGAGANVLTF
TRBV6-5	TRBJ1-2	.	CASSYLPQAHYGYTF
TRBV11-3	TRBJ2-3	TRBD1	CASSLGDRTDTDTQYF
TRBV5-4	TRBJ1-2	TRBD1	CASSPGTATNYGYTF
TRBV5-1	TRBJ2-1	TRBD2	CASSLGMGLAGNNEQFF
TRBV14	TRBJ1-6	.	CASSQVTLSPLHF
TRBV7-2	TRBJ2-1	TRBD2	CASSLPESGSQFF
TRBV30	TRBJ1-1	.	CAWSVRGKTEAFF
TRBV2	TRBJ2-1	TRBD2	CASRGSGRAWNEQFF
TRBV20-1	TRBJ2-7	TRBD2	CSASGAGEGNYEQYF
TRBV30	TRBJ1-2	.	CAWRQGRNYGYTF
TRBV28	TRBJ2-3	.	CASSFRAIYDTQYF
TRBV28	TRBJ2-4	.	CASSLARSKNIQYF